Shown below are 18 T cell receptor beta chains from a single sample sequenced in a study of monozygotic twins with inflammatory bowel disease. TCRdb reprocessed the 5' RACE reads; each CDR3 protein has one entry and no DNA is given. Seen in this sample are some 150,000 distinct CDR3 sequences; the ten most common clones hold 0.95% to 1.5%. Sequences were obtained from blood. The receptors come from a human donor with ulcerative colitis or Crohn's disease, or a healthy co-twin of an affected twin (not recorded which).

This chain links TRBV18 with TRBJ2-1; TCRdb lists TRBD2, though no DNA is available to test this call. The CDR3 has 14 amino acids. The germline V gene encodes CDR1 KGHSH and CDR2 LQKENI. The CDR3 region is CASSPLAKYNEQFF.

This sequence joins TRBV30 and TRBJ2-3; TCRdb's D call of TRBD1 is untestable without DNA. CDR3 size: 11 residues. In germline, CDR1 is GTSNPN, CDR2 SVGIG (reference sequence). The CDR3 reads CVWKGVDTQYF.

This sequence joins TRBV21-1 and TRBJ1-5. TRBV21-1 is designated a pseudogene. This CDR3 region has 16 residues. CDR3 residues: CASSKVARDSNQPQHF.

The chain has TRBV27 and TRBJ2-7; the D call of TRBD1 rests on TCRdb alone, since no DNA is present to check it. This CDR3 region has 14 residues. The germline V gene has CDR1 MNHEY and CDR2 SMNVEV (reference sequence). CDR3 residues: CASRATGAWDEQYF.

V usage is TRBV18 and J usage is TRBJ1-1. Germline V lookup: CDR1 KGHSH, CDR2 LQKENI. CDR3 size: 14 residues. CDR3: CASSPPVTRTEAFF.

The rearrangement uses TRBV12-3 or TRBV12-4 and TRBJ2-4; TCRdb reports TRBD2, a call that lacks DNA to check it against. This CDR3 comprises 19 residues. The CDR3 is CASSFVGTSGRAVSNIQYF.

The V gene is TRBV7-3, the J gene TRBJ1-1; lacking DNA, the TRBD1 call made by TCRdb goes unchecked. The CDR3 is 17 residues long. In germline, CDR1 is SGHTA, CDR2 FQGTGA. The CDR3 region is CASSLSGQGGMNTEAFF.

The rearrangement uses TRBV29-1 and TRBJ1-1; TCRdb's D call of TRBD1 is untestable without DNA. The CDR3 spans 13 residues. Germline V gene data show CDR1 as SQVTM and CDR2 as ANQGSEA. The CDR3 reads CSVPGSQWEEAFF.

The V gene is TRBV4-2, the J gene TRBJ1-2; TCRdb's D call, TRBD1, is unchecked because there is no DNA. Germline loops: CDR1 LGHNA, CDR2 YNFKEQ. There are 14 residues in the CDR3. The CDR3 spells CASSQDRGNYGYTF.

The CDR3 region is CSARDLGWGQETQYF. This chain joins TRBV20-1 and TRBJ2-5; the D call from TCRdb, TRBD1, cannot be confirmed without DNA. Per germline, CDR1 DFQATT and CDR2 SNEGSKA (reference sequence). This CDR3 spans 15 amino acids.

This CDR3 is CASSYSNQGPAFF. V is TRBV6-5 and J is TRBJ1-1; TCRdb's assignment of TRBD1 cannot be checked, as there is no DNA. The CDR3 is 13 amino acids. Germline CDR1 is MNHEY and CDR2 is SVGAGI.

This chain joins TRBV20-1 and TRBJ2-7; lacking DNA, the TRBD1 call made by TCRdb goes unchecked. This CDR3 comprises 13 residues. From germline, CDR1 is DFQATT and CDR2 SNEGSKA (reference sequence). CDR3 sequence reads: CSARGQGFNEQYF.

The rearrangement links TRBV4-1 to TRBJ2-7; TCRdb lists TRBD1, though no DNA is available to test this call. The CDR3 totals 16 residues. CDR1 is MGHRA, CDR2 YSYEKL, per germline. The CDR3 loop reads CASSQAGGLRAYEQYF.

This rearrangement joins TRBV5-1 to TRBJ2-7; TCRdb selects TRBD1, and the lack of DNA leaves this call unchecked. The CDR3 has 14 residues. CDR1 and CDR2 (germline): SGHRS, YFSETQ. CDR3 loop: CASSEPGSYYEQYF. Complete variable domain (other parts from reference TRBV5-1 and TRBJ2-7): KAGVTQTPRYLIKTRGQQVTLSCSPISGHRSVSWYQQTPGQGLQFLFEYFSETQRNKGNFPGRFSGRQFSNSRSEMNVSTLELGDSALYLCASSEPGSYYEQYFGPGTRLTVT.

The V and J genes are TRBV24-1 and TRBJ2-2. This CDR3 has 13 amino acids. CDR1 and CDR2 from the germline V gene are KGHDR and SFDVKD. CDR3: CATAVQVTGELFF.

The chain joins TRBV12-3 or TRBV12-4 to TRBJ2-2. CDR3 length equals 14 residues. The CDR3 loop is CASSLGAGTGELFF.

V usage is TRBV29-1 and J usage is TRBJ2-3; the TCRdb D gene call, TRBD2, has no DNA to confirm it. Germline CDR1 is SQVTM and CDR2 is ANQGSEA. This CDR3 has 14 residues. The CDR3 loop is CSASTSVGTYTQYF.

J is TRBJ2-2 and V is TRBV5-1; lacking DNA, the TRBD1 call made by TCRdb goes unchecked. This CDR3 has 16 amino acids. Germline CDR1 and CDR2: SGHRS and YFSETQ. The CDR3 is CASIRDIKSNTGELFF.